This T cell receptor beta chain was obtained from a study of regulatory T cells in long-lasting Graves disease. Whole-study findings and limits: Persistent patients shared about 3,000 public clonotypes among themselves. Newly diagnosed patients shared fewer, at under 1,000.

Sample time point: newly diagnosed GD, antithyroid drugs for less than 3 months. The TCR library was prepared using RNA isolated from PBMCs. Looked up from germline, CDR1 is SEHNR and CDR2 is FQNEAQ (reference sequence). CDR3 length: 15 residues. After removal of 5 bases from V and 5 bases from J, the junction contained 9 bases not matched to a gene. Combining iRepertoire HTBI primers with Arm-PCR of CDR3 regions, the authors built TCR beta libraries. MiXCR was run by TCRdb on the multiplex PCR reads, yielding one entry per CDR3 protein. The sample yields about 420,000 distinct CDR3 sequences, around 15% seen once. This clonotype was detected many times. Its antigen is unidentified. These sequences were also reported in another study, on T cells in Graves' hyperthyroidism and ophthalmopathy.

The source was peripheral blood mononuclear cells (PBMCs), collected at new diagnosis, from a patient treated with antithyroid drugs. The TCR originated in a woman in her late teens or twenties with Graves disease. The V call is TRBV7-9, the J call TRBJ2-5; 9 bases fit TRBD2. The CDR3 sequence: CASSVREGPLETQYF. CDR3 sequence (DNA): TGTGCCAGCAGCGTGCGGGAGGGCCCCCTGGAGACCCAGTACTTC.